A single sample gave rise to the 17 T cell receptor beta chains below, sequenced in a study of CD8 T cells in ankylosing spondylitis. One entry per CDR3 protein results from TCRdb running MiXCR on the 5' RACE reads. The sample has approximately 440,000 distinct CDR3 sequences, approximately 17% seen once. General study findings and limits: Characteristic of ankylosing spondylitis blood, it appeared, was a TCR beta motif comprising fewer than 10 highly homologous variants.

These receptors have no known antigen. Material for sequencing was blood, either unsorted or a sorted T cell fraction (not recorded which). These receptors all stem from a male donor with ankylosing spondylitis.

This chain links TRBV5-1 with TRBJ2-1; 9 bases are shared with TRBD2. CDR1 and CDR2 (germline): SGHRS, YFSETQ. The CDR3 extends over 14 amino acids. V was pared by 6 bases and J by 8 bases, with 9 bases of the junction left unmatched. The CDR3 DNA is TGCGCCAGCAAGGAGGGTAGCGGGAGTCATGAGCAGTTCTTC. It encodes CASKEGSGSHEQFF.

In its sample, this clonotype was seen a few times. The rearrangement joins TRBV3-1 to TRBJ2-1; 10 bases map to TRBD1. V trimming: 1 base; J trimming: 7 bases; junction bases outside the gene matches: 4. CDR3 length equals 15 residues. Germline assignment: CDR1 LGHDT and CDR2 YNNKEL (reference sequence). CDR3 region: CASSQGDRGKNEQFF. DNA for the CDR3: TGTGCCAGCAGCCAAGGGGACAGGGGAAAAAATGAGCAGTTCTTC.

This clonotype occurred a few times. V is TRBV20-1 and J is TRBJ2-1, with D maybe TRBD2 (5 bases). From germline, CDR1 is DFQATT and CDR2 SNEGSKA (reference sequence). The CDR3 loop spans 11 amino acids. Trimming stripped 5 bases from V and 16 bases from J, with 18 bases between. CDR3 in amino acids: CSAQKGNGVFF. CDR3 coding DNA: TGCAGTGCTCAAAAAGGGAACGGGGTCTTCTTC.

This clonotype was seen more than once but under ten times. The rearrangement links TRBV6-1 to TRBJ2-7; perhaps D is TRBD1 or TRBD2 (5 bases each). The CDR3 totals 13 residues. Between the trimmed V and J ends, which lost 6 bases and 0 bases, there was a span of 9 bases. The germline gives CDR1 MNHNS, CDR2 SASEGT. The CDR3 sequence is CASRVGGSYEQYF. The CDR3 DNA reads TGTGCCAGCAGGGTTGGGGGCTCCTACGAGCAGTACTTC.

The genes are TRBV12-3 or TRBV12-4 and TRBJ2-1; 9 bases align to TRBD2. Trimming took 5 bases from V and 10 from J; bases not matched to a gene: 12. The CDR3 totals 15 residues. CDR3 sequence (DNA): TGTGCCAGCAGTGCCGACGTACAAACTAGCGGGGAGCAGTTCTTC. It yields the protein CASSADVQTSGEQFF.

In its sample, this clonotype was seen a few times. The V and J genes are TRBV20-1 and TRBJ1-1; TRBD1 aligns across 9 bases. Germline-derived CDR1 and CDR2 are DFQATT and SNEGSKA (reference sequence). The CDR3 contains 14 residues. With 2 bases clipped from V and 4 bases from J, the junction kept 5 bases outside the gene matches. CDR3: CSARTGGWGTEAFF. The CDR3 coding sequence is TGCAGTGCTAGAACAGGGGGCTGGGGCACTGAAGCTTTCTTT.

J is TRBJ2-1 and V is TRBV11-1; D might be TRBD1 or TRBD2, each matching 6 bases. Deletions cut 3 bases from V and 7 bases from J, with 22 bases between. CDR1 and CDR2 (germline): SGHAT, FQDESV (reference sequence). The CDR3 sequence is 17 residues long. The CDR3 region is CASSLSSGGRGANEQFF. The CDR3 DNA follows: TGTGCCAGCAGCTTGTCCTCCGGGGGCAGAGGGGCGAATGAGCAGTTCTTC.

This chain links TRBV4-2 with TRBJ2-7, with 10 positions matching TRBD2. CDR1 LGHNA and CDR2 YNFKEQ come from the germline V gene. The trim removed 4 bases at V and 3 bases at J, leaving 12 bases unmatched. The CDR3 consists of 17 residues. CDR3 DNA sequence: TGTGCCAGCAGCCCCCGCTTAGCGGGAGGAGGGTTCTACGAGCAGTACTTC. Translation: CASSPRLAGGGFYEQYF.

The chain is built from TRBV20-1 and TRBJ2-7; no definite D call. V lost 0 bases, J lost 8 bases, and 17 bases lay in between. The germline gives CDR1 DFQATT, CDR2 SNEGSKA (reference sequence). The CDR3 totals 14 residues. CDR3 nucleotide sequence: TGCAGTGCTAGAGATCCGGGCTCAGGTTTTAAGCAGTACTTC. It is translated as CSARDPGSGFKQYF.

The chain employs TRBV20-1 and TRBJ1-5, with a weak D call TRBD1 (6 bases). V lost 2 bases to trimming and J lost 6 bases, with 11 bases between them. Germline CDR1 is DFQATT and CDR2 is SNEGSKA (reference sequence). The CDR3 runs to 13 residues. CDR3 bases: TGCAGTGCTAGATCAGGGGTGAGTCAGCCCCAGCATTTT. Its protein is CSARSGVSQPQHF.

In its sample, this clonotype was seen a few times. The chain carries TRBV2 and TRBJ2-4; the D gene could be TRBD1 or TRBD2 (5 bases each). The CDR3 sequence is 12 residues long. Trimming removed 11 bases at V and 3 bases at J, with 11 bases between. Germline values: CDR1 SNHLY, CDR2 FYNNEI. The CDR3 region is CAGGPNKNIQYF. For the CDR3, the DNA is TGTGCCGGGGGACCAAACAAAAACATTCAGTACTTC.

The chain recombines TRBV5-1 with TRBJ2-2, with D unclear. This CDR3 is 15 amino acids long. Germline CDR1 is SGHRS and CDR2 is YFSETQ. Trimming removed 3 bases from V and 0 bases from J, with 9 bases in between. The CDR3 DNA reads as TGCGCCAGCAGCTCTGTTACAACGAACACCGGGGAGCTGTTTTTT. Translating gives CASSSVTTNTGELFF.

The rearrangement links TRBV29-1 to TRBJ2-5; a weak D match, TRBD1 (6 bases). Trimming pared 0 bases from V and 4 bases from J, leaving 15 bases between. Germline values: CDR1 SQVTM, CDR2 ANQGSEA. The CDR3 is made up of 15 amino acids. The CDR3 DNA sequence: TGCAGCGTTGAAGATCAAAGGCCAGGGGTAGAGACCCAGTACTTC. Translation: CSVEDQRPGVETQYF.

This clonotype showed up just a few times. V usage is TRBV5-8 and J usage is TRBJ1-1; D may be TRBD1 (5 bases). Germline CDR1 reads SGHTS; CDR2 reads YDEGEE. The V end lost 5 bases, the J end lost 1 base, and 9 bases lay between the germline ends. The CDR3 consists of 13 residues. The CDR3 DNA reads TGTGCCAGCAGACCGGGGCCGAACACTGAAGCTTTCTTT. Translated: CASRPGPNTEAFF.

A few counts support this clonotype. The chain recombines TRBV20-1 with TRBJ1-1, with D tentatively TRBD1 (5 bases). Germline CDR1 reads DFQATT; CDR2 reads SNEGSKA (reference sequence). Trimming left V 5 bases short and J 0 bases short, with 16 bases between. The CDR3 spans 15 residues. CDR3 sequence reads: CSALEWTIMNTEAFF. The CDR3 nucleotides are TGCAGTGCTCTAGAATGGACAATCATGAACACTGAAGCTTTCTTT.

The chain carries TRBV6-2 or TRBV6-3 and TRBJ2-1; D not certain. Germline-derived CDR1 and CDR2 are MNHEY and SVGEGT. V was trimmed by 0 bases and J by 0 bases, leaving 9 bases between them. CDR3 size: 16 residues. The CDR3 reads CASSYSSARSYNEQFF. The DNA for the CDR3 is TGTGCCAGCAGTTACTCTTCGGCACGCTCCTACAATGAGCAGTTCTTC.

This clonotype appeared many times. This chain connects TRBV5-1 to TRBJ1-1, with a possible D match to TRBD1 (5 bases). The V gene lost 3 bases and the J gene lost 4 bases, with 13 bases spanning the gap. The CDR3 runs 14 residues. From germline, CDR1 is SGHRS and CDR2 YFSETQ. DNA for the CDR3: TGCGCCAGCAGCTGGGGACCAGGGAGCACTGAAGCTTTCTTT. The encoded protein is CASSWGPGSTEAFF.